Listed below are T cell receptor beta chains from one sample, sequenced in a study of early T cells in non-severe SARS-CoV-2 infection. Each CDR3 protein gets one entry after TCRdb re-called the 5' RACE reads with MiXCR. Of tens of thousands of distinct CDR3 sequences in the sample, around 12% were seen once. Sequencing was performed on whole blood. Receptors originate from an adult who was a healthcare worker with PCR-confirmed SARS-CoV-2 infection or an uninfected control (not recorded which). Both conserved end residues are part of each CDR3. The D gene is left open where the match is weak. The size entry is marked missing in some rows and otherwise reads once, few, many or a size class.

TRBV3-1	TRBJ2-1	.	TRBD2	TGTGCCAGCAGCTCAAGCGGGGGGCCAAACAATGAGCAGTTCTTC	CASSSSGGPNNEQFF
TRBV10-2	TRBJ2-3	many	.	TGCGCCAGCAGTGATTGGGGTCCAACCCGCACAGATACGCAGTATTTT	CASSDWGPTRTDTQYF
TRBV20-1	TRBJ2-1	.	.	TGCAGTGCTAGAGCGGACTATGAGTACAGGGAGCAGTTCTTC	CSARADYEYREQFF
TRBV7-9	TRBJ2-7	.	.	TGTGCCAGCAGCTTAGTAGGCCAGCAATACGAGCAGTACTTC	CASSLVGQQYEQYF
TRBV11-2	TRBJ1-2	many	.	TGTGCCAGCAGCTTTAGGTCAGGGAGATTGAACTATGGCTACACCTTC	CASSFRSGRLNYGYTF
TRBV5-1	TRBJ2-7	many	.	TGCGCCAGCAGCTTGGGACAGAGCTCCTACGAGCAGTACTTC	CASSLGQSSYEQYF
TRBV6-6	TRBJ2-2	many	.	TGTGCCAGCACCCGGAGGGGCACAGGTCCGAACACCGGGGAGCTGTTTTTT	CASTRRGTGPNTGELFF
TRBV5-1	TRBJ2-4	.	TRBD1	TGCGCCAGCAGCTTGGGACAGGGTTTTGCCAAAAACATTCAGTACTTC	CASSLGQGFAKNIQYF
TRBV11-2	TRBJ1-1	.	.	TGTGCCAGCAGCTTAGACGGTTTTGAAGCTTTCTTT	CASSLDGFEAFF
TRBV30	TRBJ1-2	few	.	TGTGCCTGGAGTATGGGGGTAGGCTACACCTTC	CAWSMGVGYTF
TRBV12-3/TRBV12-4	TRBJ1-4	few	.	TGTGCCAGCAGTACCGGCACCGGAGGAGGTGAAAAACTGTTTTTT	CASSTGTGGGEKLFF
TRBV2	TRBJ2-7	.	.	TGTGCCAGCAGTAGGACGGTTGGCTACGAGCAGTACTTC	CASSRTVGYEQYF
TRBV4-2	TRBJ2-3	few	.	TGTGCCAGCAGCCAAGCTGGCCAAGGGGGGCGCACAGATACGCAGTATTTT	CASSQAGQGGRTDTQYF
TRBV30	TRBJ2-1	many	TRBD2	TGTGCCTGGAGTACCCTAGCGGGAGGGTTTAGTGAGCAGTTCTTC	CAWSTLAGGFSEQFF
TRBV7-2	TRBJ2-1	.	TRBD2	TGTGCCAGCAGCTCTCACGCTGTCACTAGCGGAGGGGGGAATGAGCAGTTCTTC	CASSSHAVTSGGGNEQFF
TRBV18	TRBJ2-7	many	.	TGTGCCAGCTCACCCAGAGGGGCCCAGCAGTACTTC	CASSPRGAQQYF
TRBV7-2	TRBJ2-2	.	.	TGTGCCAGCAGCTTAGCTGAGACAGCCGAAGACGGGGAGCTGTTTTTT	CASSLAETAEDGELFF
TRBV29-1	TRBJ2-7	.	TRBD2	TGCAGCGTTGAAGTGGCGGGGGGGCGCTACGAGCAGTACTTC	CSVEVAGGRYEQYF
TRBV29-1	TRBJ2-1	many	TRBD1	TGCAGCGTGCGGACAGGTATCTCCTACAATGAGCAGTTCTTC	CSVRTGISYNEQFF
TRBV7-2	TRBJ2-4	.	TRBD1	TGTGCCAGCAGCTCAGGGACAGGGGGAACCAAAAACATTCAGTACTTC	CASSSGTGGTKNIQYF
TRBV6-4	TRBJ2-1	.	.	TGTGCCAGCGGCCATGGAGGGGCCAATGAGCAGTTCTTC	CASGHGGANEQFF
TRBV15	TRBJ2-3	few	.	TGTGCCACCAGCAGAGATCGGCGTGGGGATACGCAGTATTTT	CATSRDRRGDTQYF
TRBV19	TRBJ1-4	once	.	TGTGCCAGTACCCCCCCAGGGCGTGATAATGAAAAACTGTTTTTT	CASTPPGRDNEKLFF
TRBV4-1	TRBJ2-1	few	TRBD1	TGCGCCAGCAGCTGGCCCCGGACAGGCGGGAATGAGCAGTTCTTC	CASSWPRTGGNEQFF
TRBV11-2	TRBJ2-1	.	.	TGTGCCAGCAGCTCCAGCGCGTACAATGAGCAGTTCTTC	CASSSSAYNEQFF
TRBV10-2	TRBJ2-3	many	.	TGCGCCAGCAGTCCCTCGGGAGATACGCAGTATTTT	CASSPSGDTQYF
TRBV6-6	TRBJ1-3	.	TRBD1	TGTGCCAGTAGCTCGACAGGGGGCTATCTGTTAGGAAACACCATATATTTT	CASSSTGGYLLGNTIYF
TRBV4-1	TRBJ2-5	.	.	TGCGCCAGCAGCCAAGAAAATACAGAGACCCAGTACTTC	CASSQENTETQYF